Shown below are 18 T cell receptor beta chains from a single sample sequenced in a study of cytomegalovirus exposure and HLA in healthy donors. The PCR employed 60 Vbeta primers together with 13 Jbeta primers. Sequenced by immunoSEQ multiplex PCR; TCRdb stores in-frame clones only, minus some. The data show about 120,000 clones, roughly 60% seen once. Sequenced material: PBMCs. The source of these receptors is a middle-aged man in good health and CMV-seropositive.

The CDR3 nucleotides read TGTGCCACAAGAGATCAGGGAAAGGGCAATCAGCCCCAGCATTTT. The encoded protein is CATRDQGKGNQPQHF. The chain is built from TRBV15 and TRBJ1-5, with D possibly being TRBD1 (5 bases). The germline V and J ends were trimmed by 9 bases and 2 bases, with 17 bases remaining between them. This CDR3 is built from 15 residues. CDR1 LNHNV and CDR2 YYDKDF come from the germline V gene (reference sequence).

The chain couples TRBV5-1 to TRBJ1-6; 7 bases align to TRBD1. Germline V gene lookup returns CDR1 SGHRS and CDR2 YFSETQ. The CDR3 runs to 18 residues. The junction had 13 bases not matched to a gene; V was cut back by 0 bases and J by 7 bases. The CDR3 is CASSLGETGTIINSPLHF. DNA for the CDR3: TGCGCCAGCAGCTTGGGTGAGACAGGGACAATTATAAATTCACCCCTCCACTTT. The complete variable domain, with remaining parts taken from reference TRBV5-1 and TRBJ1-6, reads KAGVTQTPRYLIKTRGQQVTLSCSPISGHRSVSWYQQTPGQGLQFLFEYFSETQRNKGNFPGRFSGRQFSNSRSEMNVSTLELGDSALYLCASSLGETGTIINSPLHFGNGTRLTVT.

The V gene is TRBV10-1, the J gene TRBJ2-1; 10 nucleotides match TRBD1. J was trimmed by 3 bases and V by 1 base; bases with no gene match: 0. CDR1 and CDR2 from the germline V gene are WNHNN and SYGVQD (reference sequence). This CDR3 spans 15 amino acids. CDR3 coding DNA: TGCGCCAGCAGTGAGTGGACAGGGGGCTACAATGAGCAGTTCTTC. Its translation: CASSEWTGGYNEQFF.

This clone came up a few times. The V call is TRBV15, the J call TRBJ2-6, with D perhaps matching TRBD1 (5 bases). Germline assignment: CDR1 LNHNV and CDR2 YYDKDF (reference sequence). Trimming took 6 bases from V and 0 from J, leaving 12 bases between them. The CDR3 covers 16 residues. CDR3 sequence (DNA): TGTGCCACCAGTGACAGCGAGAGCTCTGGGGCCAACGTCCTGACTTTC. It is translated as CATSDSESSGANVLTF.

The chain uses TRBV29-1 and TRBJ2-3, with 12 bases matching TRBD1. The CDR3 covers 14 residues. Looked up from germline, CDR1 is SQVTM and CDR2 is ANQGSEA. V dropped 7 bases and J dropped 4; count of bases not matched to a gene: 6. This CDR3 reads CSGTGTGGADTQYF. CDR3 sequence (DNA): TGCAGCGGCACTGGGACAGGGGGCGCAGATACGCAGTATTTT.

V gene TRBV29-1 combines with J gene TRBJ2-1; a weak D match, TRBD2 (7 bases). V was cut by 6 bases and J by 7 bases, with 10 bases left in between. Germline CDR1 is SQVTM and CDR2 is ANQGSEA. CDR3 length: 11 residues. CDR3 amino acids: CSVRGGNEQFF. The CDR3 DNA reads as TGCAGCGTGAGGGGGGGGAATGAGCAGTTCTTC.

The chain carries TRBV18 and TRBJ1-1; possible D gene TRBD1, 6 bases. The CDR3 loop spans 15 amino acids. V lost 3 bases, J lost 4 bases, and 15 bases lay in between. Germline lookup yields CDR1 KGHSH and CDR2 LQKENI. Written as DNA, the CDR3 is TGTGCCAGCTCACCGGCGGGCAGGGGTACCACTGAAGCTTTCTTT. Translated: CASSPAGRGTTEAFF.

This clone appeared a few times. This sequence joins TRBV27 and TRBJ2-7; D perhaps matches TRBD1 (6 bases). V lost 4 bases and J 6 bases, leaving 13 bases between the germline ends. CDR1 MNHEY and CDR2 SMNVEV come from the germline V gene (reference sequence). This CDR3 spans 13 amino acids. The CDR3 spells CASSYFQGSEQYF. CDR3 nucleotides: TGTGCCAGCAGTTACTTCCAGGGGTCCGAGCAGTACTTC.

This clone appeared a few times. Different DNA sequences within this sample yield the same CDR3. The chain has TRBV18 and TRBJ2-7; 12 positions agree with TRBD1. V was pared by 3 bases and J by 7 bases, with 4 bases of the junction left unmatched. This CDR3 is 14 amino acids long. Germline loops: CDR1 KGHSH, CDR2 LQKENI. CDR3 nucleotide sequence: TGTGCCAGCTCACCTGGGACAGGGGGCTATGAGCAGTACTTC. This sequence encodes CASSPGTGGYEQYF.

The chain is built from TRBV27 and TRBJ2-1; D is unresolved. The length of the CDR3 is 12 residues. The germline V gene encodes CDR1 MNHEY and CDR2 SMNVEV (reference sequence). V lost 6 bases and J 8 bases, leaving 11 bases between the germline ends. The CDR3 nucleotides are TGTGCCAGCAGCCCCCGTGGAGATGAGCAGTTCTTC. Translating gives CASSPRGDEQFF.

The rearrangement links TRBV7-3 to TRBJ1-1; D is uncertain. Per the germline V gene, CDR1 is SGHTA and CDR2 is FQGTGA. Between the trimmed V and J ends, which lost 2 bases and 1 base, there was a span of 8 bases. The CDR3 contains 14 residues. As DNA, the CDR3 is TGTGCCAGCAGCTTAGGGCGGGCGAACACTGAAGCTTTCTTT. Residues: CASSLGRANTEAFF.

The rearrangement links TRBV19 to TRBJ1-5; 11 nucleotides align to TRBD1. Germline lookup yields CDR1 LNHDA and CDR2 SQIVND (reference sequence). The trim removed 5 bases at V and 4 bases at J, leaving 4 bases unmatched. This CDR3 has 15 amino acids. The CDR3 region has the DNA TGTGCCAGTAGTTTCGGACAGGGGGCGAATCAGCCCCAGCATTTT. Amino acid sequence: CASSFGQGANQPQHF.

Remarks on this clone: At one end, the junction sequence differs from germline, possibly due to a read error. The chain recombines TRBV7-2 with TRBJ1-2, with a weak D call TRBD1 (5 bases). From germline, CDR1 is SGHTA and CDR2 FQGNSA. The CDR3 loop spans 15 amino acids. The CDR3 nucleotides are TGTGCCAGCAGCTTAGGGGTGTCGCGGGGCCTCCCCGCGGGTTTC. Translated, it gives CASSLGVSRGLPAGF.

This chain connects TRBV5-1 to TRBJ2-1; D possibly corresponds to TRBD2 (6 bases). This CDR3 has 15 residues. Trimming took off 0 bases at V and 3 bases at J, with 10 bases between the two ends. Germline values: CDR1 SGHRS, CDR2 YFSETQ. The CDR3 loop is CASSLVGGVYNEQFF. CDR3 DNA: TGCGCCAGCAGCTTGGTGGGAGGAGTCTACAATGAGCAGTTCTTC. Based on the CDR3 plus reference TRBV5-1 and TRBJ2-1, the full variable domain is KAGVTQTPRYLIKTRGQQVTLSCSPISGHRSVSWYQQTPGQGLQFLFEYFSETQRNKGNFPGRFSGRQFSNSRSEMNVSTLELGDSALYLCASSLVGGVYNEQFFGPGTRLTVL.

The rearrangement uses TRBV11-2 and TRBJ2-7; no definite D call. CDR3 length: 12 residues. V was pared by 5 bases and J by 2 bases, with 7 bases between. The germline CDR1 and CDR2 sequences are SGHAT and FQNNGV. The CDR3 sequence: CASSPPTYEQYF. In DNA, the CDR3 is TGTGCCAGCAGCCCCCCTACCTACGAGCAGTACTTC.

The chain combines TRBV10-3 with TRBJ2-3, with D perhaps TRBD2 (6 bases). The CDR3 has 16 amino acids. V dropped 0 bases and J dropped 5 bases, with 15 bases sitting between them. Germline values: CDR1 ENHRY, CDR2 SYGVKD. The CDR3 region has the DNA TGTGCCATCAGTGAGTCGCCGGGGCGGCGGGAAGATACGCAGTATTTT. This gives the protein CAISESPGRREDTQYF.

This clone was detected a few times. The chain is built from TRBV2 and TRBJ1-2; D uncertain. The CDR3 runs 12 residues. V lost 6 bases to trimming and J lost 4 bases, with 9 bases between them. Germline V gene sequence: CDR1 SNHLY, CDR2 FYNNEI. CDR3 in DNA: TGTGCCAGCAGCTCGGGGAGCTATGGCTACACCTTC. Amino acid sequence: CASSSGSYGYTF. Variable domain in full (rest from reference TRBV2 and TRBJ1-2): EPEVTQTPSHQVTQMGQEVILRCVPISNHLYFYWYRQILGQKVEFLVSFYNNEISEKSEIFDDQFSVERPDGSNFTLKIRSTKLEDSAMYFCASSSGSYGYTFGSGTRLTVV.

This clone was detected a few times. The chain is built from TRBV19 and TRBJ1-2; TRBD1 matches at 8 bases. This CDR3 is built from 15 residues. Germline V lookup: CDR1 LNHDA, CDR2 SQIVND (reference sequence). V shed 4 bases and J 3 bases; nucleotides not matched to a gene: 7. CDR3 coding DNA: TGTGCCAGTAGTAGAGCCGGGACAGGCGACTATGGCTACACCTTC. It yields the protein CASSRAGTGDYGYTF.